This T cell receptor (beta chain) emerged from a study of regulatory T cells in long-lasting Graves disease. This clonotype came up once. Between the trimmed V and J ends, which lost 2 bases and 2 bases, there was a span of 9 bases. Germline loops: CDR1 MGHRA, CDR2 YSYEKL. This CDR3 has 14 amino acids. Noted time point: newly diagnosed GD, antithyroid drugs for less than 3 months. PBMC-extracted RNA yielded the TCR library. To make TCR beta libraries, researchers used iRepertoire HTBI primers and Arm-PCR of CDR3 regions. TCRdb fed the multiplex PCR reads into MiXCR, producing one record per CDR3 protein. This repertoire shows under 250,000 distinct CDR3 sequences, roughly 18% found once; its top ten account for approximately 12%. This sample was also put to use in a study of T cells in Graves' hyperthyroidism and ophthalmopathy. Per that paper: Diagnosis relied on clinical symptoms, serum thyroxine and TRAb, thyroid ultrasound and orbital computed tomography.

The sequence came from a woman in her 30s with Graves disease. The source was peripheral blood mononuclear cells (PBMCs), collected at new diagnosis, from a patient treated with antithyroid drugs. The chain joins TRBV4-1 to TRBJ2-5; D is uncertain. For the CDR3, the DNA is TGCGCCAGCAGCCAAAGTTGGAGTCAAGAGACCCAGTACTTC. This encodes CASSQSWSQETQYF.